The source of this T cell receptor (beta chain) is a study of human T cells and chemical hapten exposure. TCRdb called the RACE reads again in MiXCR, with one record for every CDR3 protein. There are 90,000 or so distinct CDR3 sequences in the sample; 8.5% occur only once, and 2.5% to 3% lies in the top ten. Time point noted: pre-sensitization, week 0. Treatment: therapeutic diphenylcyclopropenone sensitization with weekly scalp DPC. The origin of this receptor is a middle-aged man with alopecia areata. Some clones in this sample may be carry-over from other donors' samples. Material: whole blood, obtained in connection with sensitization to the hapten diphenylcyclopropenone (DPC).

In nucleotides, the CDR3 is TGTGCCAGCAGTGACCCGGGACTATCAGATACGCAGTATTTT. Its protein product is CASSDPGLSDTQYF. This sequence joins TRBV6-2 or TRBV6-3 and TRBJ2-3, with TRBD2 identical over 7 bases. The V and J ends lost 5 bases and 4 bases, in that order; junction bases with no gene match: 6. The CDR3 totals 14 residues. The germline gives CDR1 MNHEY, CDR2 SVGEGT.